This T cell receptor (beta chain) was captured in a study of neurological immune-mediated disorders. The CDR3 spans 13 residues. Per germline, CDR1 SGHTA and CDR2 FQGTGA. With V trimmed by 5 bases and J by 8 bases, 5 bases remained unmatched. This clonotype came up many times. Template-switch 5'RACE cDNA synthesis added a 10-nucleotide unique molecular identifier. MiXCR, run by TCRdb on the 5' RACE reads, gives a single entry per CDR3 protein. The data contain approximately 28,000 distinct CDR3 sequences, about an eighth of them singletons. The time point was: technical triplicate 2. Sequencing input: CD4+ T cells from blood. This chain links TRBV7-3 with TRBJ2-3; 9 nucleotides agree with TRBD1. The sequence came from a female donor with HTLV-1-associated myelopathy (HAM/TSP). The CDR3 DNA is TGTGCCAGCAGCACCTCGACAGGGGGTACGCAGTATTTT. Its protein product is CASSTSTGGTQYF.